These 20 T cell receptor beta chains came from one sample sequenced in a study of T-cell reconstitution after alpha-beta-depleted transplantation in children. Unique molecular identifiers were built into the TCRbeta library. TCRdb re-derived calls from the PCR reads in MiXCR, one entry per CDR3 protein. Of 250,000 to 350,000 distinct CDR3 sequences in the sample, nearly 10% were seen once. The input for sequencing was PBMCs from the stem cell graft donor, taken from the stem cell graft. These receptors all stem from a human donor who donated a stem cell graft to a child with SCID.

This clonotype was seen only a few times. The chain combines TRBV20-1 with TRBJ2-3, with D uncertain. CDR3 length: 8 amino acids. CDR1 and CDR2 (germline): DFQATT, SNEGSKA (reference sequence). For the CDR3, the DNA is TGCAGCACCACTACGCAGTATTTT. The encoded protein is CSTTTQYF.

The V and J genes are TRBV29-1 and TRBJ1-1; D perhaps matches TRBD1 (5 bases). The V end was cut by 2 bases, the J end by 4 bases, with 20 bases between. The CDR3 extends over 16 amino acids. The germline V gene encodes CDR1 SQVTM and CDR2 ANQGSEA. Here the CDR3 reads CSVERAAGWASTEAFF. For the CDR3, the DNA is TGCAGCGTTGAACGGGCGGCAGGGTGGGCGAGCACTGAAGCTTTCTTT.

This clonotype was seen repeatedly, ten times or more. This chain joins TRBV7-9 and TRBJ2-3; 13 bases align to TRBD2. Losses at the gene ends were 4 bases for V and 6 bases for J; bases not matched to a gene: 4. Germline V gene lookup returns CDR1 SEHNR and CDR2 FQNEAQ (reference sequence). The CDR3 is made up of 15 amino acids. The CDR3 reads CASSYPGLAGDTQYF. The DNA for the CDR3 is TGTGCCAGCAGCTACCCGGGACTAGCGGGGGATACGCAGTATTTT.

V gene TRBV6-5 combines with J gene TRBJ2-2; no definite D call. V was clipped by 2 bases and J by 3 bases, with 4 bases between them. Germline-derived CDR1 and CDR2 are MNHEY and SVGAGI. The CDR3 sequence is 13 residues long. CDR3 in DNA: TGTGCCAGCAGTTACAGACACACCGGGGAGCTGTTTTTT. This gives the protein CASSYRHTGELFF.

This clonotype was detected many times. This sequence joins TRBV5-1 and TRBJ2-1; tentative D call: TRBD2 (6 bases). Per germline, CDR1 SGHRS and CDR2 YFSETQ. The ends were cut back, 4 bases at V and 0 bases at J, with 11 bases in the middle. There are 15 residues in the CDR3. The CDR3 here is CASSTLTSSYNEQFF. The CDR3 nucleotides are TGCGCCAGCAGCACACTGACTAGCTCCTACAATGAGCAGTTCTTC.

This clonotype was detected only a few times. The gene calls are TRBV19 and TRBJ2-1; D is perhaps TRBD1 (6 bases). CDR1 and CDR2 (germline): LNHDA, SQIVND (reference sequence). CDR3 length: 13 amino acids. The germline V and J ends were trimmed by 4 bases and 5 bases, with 9 bases remaining between them. For the CDR3, the DNA is TGTGCCAGTAGTACCGGACAGAACAATGAGCAGTTCTTC. This encodes CASSTGQNNEQFF.

This clonotype showed up many times. The rearrangement joins TRBV3-1 to TRBJ2-3; 10 bases fit TRBD2. CDR3 size: 15 residues. Germline lookup yields CDR1 LGHDT and CDR2 YNNKEL (reference sequence). Germline trimming cut 4 bases from V and 5 bases from J; bases unmatched to any gene: 6. The CDR3 sequence: CASSPTAGGVDTQYF. CDR3 nucleotide sequence: TGTGCCAGCAGCCCGACAGCGGGGGGGGTAGATACGCAGTATTTT.

This clonotype was detected a few times. The rearrangement joins TRBV20-1 to TRBJ1-1, with D perhaps TRBD1 (5 bases). The CDR3 extends over 11 amino acids. From germline, CDR1 is DFQATT and CDR2 SNEGSKA (reference sequence). CDR3 nucleotide sequence: TGCAGGGCGCCGGGGGACACTGAAGCTTTCTTT. The encoded protein is CRAPGDTEAFF.

The sample holds a few counts of this clonotype. V is TRBV13 and J is TRBJ2-7, with TRBD1 matching 10 bases. V lost 5 bases to trimming and J lost 2 bases; unmatched junction nucleotides: 6. The CDR3 length is 15 residues. Germline CDR1 is PRHDT and CDR2 is FYEKMQ (reference sequence). CDR3 DNA: TGTGCCAGCAGCGCCTCCGGGACAGGGGCCTACGAGCAGTACTTC. It encodes CASSASGTGAYEQYF.

CDR3 DNA sequence: TGCGCCAGCAGACTAGCGGTGGGTTACGAGCAGTACTTC. Translation gives CASRLAVGYEQYF. This chain links TRBV5-1 with TRBJ2-7, with 8 bases lining up with TRBD2. Germline CDR1 and CDR2: SGHRS and YFSETQ. The CDR3 has 13 residues. V dropped 5 bases and J dropped 4; count of bases not matched to a gene: 5.

This clonotype was found a few times. The chain uses TRBV20-1 and TRBJ1-6; 7 bases fit TRBD1. Germline V gene sequence: CDR1 DFQATT, CDR2 SNEGSKA (reference sequence). Trimming took 6 bases from V and 6 from J; bases not matched to a gene: 11. The CDR3 is 15 amino acids. The CDR3, as DNA: TGCAGTGCCACCGTCCGGGACAGTCCTAATTCACCCCTCCACTTT. Translation: CSATVRDSPNSPLHF.

This clonotype has a count of ten or more. This rearrangement joins TRBV6-1 to TRBJ2-1; TRBD1 agrees at 7 bases. Germline V gene lookup returns CDR1 MNHNS and CDR2 SASEGT. The V and J ends lost 6 bases and 0 bases, in that order; junction bases with no gene match: 8. The length of the CDR3 is 16 residues. The CDR3 bases are TGTGCCAGCAGGATTATACAGGGGAGCTCCTACAATGAGCAGTTCTTC. Residues: CASRIIQGSSYNEQFF.

The rearrangement links TRBV7-9 to TRBJ2-7; D unresolved. V was pared by 4 bases and J by 5 bases, with 21 bases between. Germline CDR1 and CDR2: SEHNR and FQNEAQ (reference sequence). CDR3 size: 16 residues. CDR3: CASSSPPSKPGDEQYF. CDR3 DNA sequence: TGTGCCAGCAGCTCCCCTCCGTCTAAACCAGGCGACGAGCAGTACTTC.

This clonotype was seen repeatedly, ten times or more. The gene calls are TRBV3-1 and TRBJ2-2; 10 bases agree with TRBD2. The CDR3 length is 14 residues. Germline CDR1 reads LGHDT; CDR2 reads YNNKEL (reference sequence). With 3 bases clipped from V and 10 bases from J, the junction kept 5 bases outside the gene matches. The CDR3 sequence is CASSHPSGGTELFF. CDR3 nucleotides: TGTGCCAGCAGCCACCCTAGCGGGGGAACGGAGCTGTTTTTT.

The chain combines TRBV7-3 with TRBJ2-7, with TRBD2 identical over 13 bases. The CDR3 consists of 23 residues. Germline V CDR1 and CDR2: SGHTA, FQGTGA. The V segment lost 1 base and the J segment 0 bases; nucleotides outside the gene matches: 21. The CDR3 is CASSLRGRTRSGTSGVYSYEQYF. For the CDR3, the DNA is TGTGCCAGCAGCTTAAGAGGCAGAACTCGGTCCGGGACTAGCGGGGTCTACTCCTACGAGCAGTACTTC.

The rearrangement uses TRBV2 and TRBJ2-1, with 8 bases identical to TRBD1. The V and J ends lost 4 bases and 0 bases, in that order; junction bases with no gene match: 5. Germline loops: CDR1 SNHLY, CDR2 FYNNEI. This CDR3 is built from 16 residues. In DNA, the CDR3 is TGTGCCAGCAGTGTCCGTGGACAGGGCTCCTACAATGAGCAGTTCTTC. Its translation is CASSVRGQGSYNEQFF.

The V call is TRBV12-3 or TRBV12-4, the J call TRBJ2-5; D uncertain. V shed 6 bases and J shed 1 base, with 9 bases lying between them. CDR3 length equals 13 residues. The CDR3 loop is CASRPTLQETQYF. CDR3 DNA sequence: TGTGCCAGCAGACCGACACTCCAAGAGACCCAGTACTTC.

CDR3 amino acids: CAFCLREVWGLAETGELFF. CDR3 in DNA: TGTGCCTTCTGTTTACGTGAGGTTTGGGGACTAGCGGAAACCGGGGAGCTGTTTTTT. The chain joins TRBV2 to TRBJ2-2; 11 bases fit TRBD2. Trimming removed 11 bases from V and 5 bases from J; junction bases left unmatched: 22. The CDR3 is 19 amino acids. In germline, CDR1 is SNHLY, CDR2 FYNNEI.

This clonotype appeared a few times. The chain couples TRBV5-1 to TRBJ2-5; the D gene is possibly TRBD1 (5 bases). V lost 5 bases to trimming and J lost 3 bases, with 14 bases between them. The CDR3 sequence is 14 residues long. The V gene's germline CDR1 is SGHRS and CDR2 YFSETQ. The CDR3 bases are TGCGCCAGCAGACAAACACAGACAGAAGAGACCCAGTACTTC. It yields the protein CASRQTQTEETQYF.

The V gene is TRBV5-1, the J gene TRBJ2-7, with no clear D. Germline values: CDR1 SGHRS, CDR2 YFSETQ. CDR3 length equals 14 residues. Trimming cost V 4 bases and J 6 bases, with 17 bases left between them. CDR3 coding DNA: TGCGCCAGCAGCGTTCTGGAGAGTTCTGGCGAGCAGTACTTC. Translating gives CASSVLESSGEQYF.